The 25 T cell receptor beta chains reported below all come from one sample, sequenced in a study of beta chain features in type 1 diabetes. Their cognate antigens are unknown. Whole-study results and caveats: Among patients with Type 1 diabetes, TCRB CDR3s were moderately but significantly shorter in every one of the four CD4+ subsets.

Expressed TCRB transcripts were sequenced after all isolated RNA was converted to cDNA. Using immunoSEQ multiplex PCR, the repertoire was profiled, and TCRdb retains in-frame clones only, with some absent. In the table there are approximately 170,000 clones, 7.8% of which are singletons. The specimen sequenced was central memory CD4+ T cells from blood. The receptors shown here come from a woman aged 40 to 50 with type 1 diabetes.

This clone was observed a few times. The V call is TRBV5-6, the J call TRBJ2-1; D is unresolved. Germline CDR1 reads SGHDT; CDR2 reads YYEEEE. CDR3 length equals 14 residues. V lost 3 bases and J 5 bases, leaving 12 bases between the germline ends. Written as DNA, the CDR3 is TGTGCCAGCAGCTCCGAGAGGCGTAACAATGAGCAGTTCTTC. Amino acids: CASSSERRNNEQFF.

This clone occurred many times. The J gene is TRBJ2-1, the V gene TRBV18; the match to TRBD2 covers 12 bases. The CDR3 has 19 amino acids. From germline, CDR1 is KGHSH and CDR2 LQKENI. With 3 bases clipped from V and 0 bases from J, the junction kept 9 bases outside the gene matches. DNA of the CDR3: TGTGCCAGCTCACCCCAACTAGCGGGGGGCCCAAGCTCCTACAATGAGCAGTTCTTC. Translation: CASSPQLAGGPSSYNEQFF.

The gene calls are TRBV19 and TRBJ1-2, with D unresolved. CDR1 is LNHDA and CDR2 is SQIVND in the germline V gene (reference sequence). V lost 5 bases and J 2 bases, leaving 9 bases between the germline ends. This CDR3 has 13 residues. CDR3 nucleotide sequence: TGTGCCAGTAGTGCGCAGGCGAACTATGGCTACACCTTC. Protein: CASSAQANYGYTF.

This rearrangement joins TRBV11-2 to TRBJ2-5; 7 bases align to TRBD1. The tail of the sequence fits TRBJ2-7 better, so the J call may be wrong. Looked up from germline, CDR1 is SGHAT and CDR2 is FQNNGV. This CDR3 comprises 12 residues. CDR3 sequence: CASSPGGYEQYF. CDR3 bases: TGTGCCAGCAGCCCAGGGGGCTACGAGCAGTACTTC.

The rearrangement links TRBV7-2 to TRBJ2-2; 9 positions match TRBD2. V lost 3 bases, J lost 4 bases, and 3 bases stayed unmatched. Germline loops: CDR1 SGHTA, CDR2 FQGNSA. CDR3 length: 15 amino acids. The CDR3 is CASSFSGRVTGELFF. CDR3 nucleotide sequence: TGTGCCAGCAGCTTTAGCGGGAGAGTCACCGGGGAGCTGTTTTTT.

This clone was observed a handful of times. This chain uses TRBV4-2 with TRBJ2-1; 10 bases map to TRBD2. CDR3 length equals 14 residues. Germline V gene sequence: CDR1 LGHNA, CDR2 YNFKEQ. Trimming cost V 4 bases and J 9 bases; bases outside gene matches: 6. This CDR3 reads CASSPLAGDREQFF. The DNA of the CDR3 is TGTGCCAGCAGCCCCCTAGCGGGGGACCGTGAGCAGTTCTTC.

The rearrangement uses TRBV5-1 and TRBJ2-3; 10 nucleotides match TRBD2. After removal of 2 bases from V and 3 bases from J, the junction contained 6 bases not matched to a gene. The germline gives CDR1 SGHRS, CDR2 YFSETQ. CDR3 length equals 16 residues. Here the CDR3 DNA reads TGCGCCAGCAGCTTCAATCCTAGCGGGGGAACAGATACGCAGTATTTT. Translating gives CASSFNPSGGTDTQYF. Full variable domain (missing parts from reference TRBV5-1 and TRBJ2-3): KAGVTQTPRYLIKTRGQQVTLSCSPISGHRSVSWYQQTPGQGLQFLFEYFSETQRNKGNFPGRFSGRQFSNSRSEMNVSTLELGDSALYLCASSFNPSGGTDTQYFGPGTRLTVL.

The V call is TRBV4-3, the J call TRBJ1-2, with TRBD1 matching over 10 bases. Germline CDR1 reads LGHNA; CDR2 reads YSLEER. V gave up 1 base and J gave up 7 bases; unmatched junction bases: 9. The CDR3 is 16 residues long. The CDR3 coding sequence is TGCGCCAGCAGCCAAGCTGATGTGACAGGGGGCCTTGGCTACACCTTC. It encodes CASSQADVTGGLGYTF.

The V gene is TRBV11-2, the J gene TRBJ2-1, with TRBD2 as a possible D gene (6 bases). V was clipped by 5 bases and J by 5 bases, with 10 bases between them. Germline V gene data show CDR1 as SGHAT and CDR2 as FQNNGV. This CDR3 comprises 13 residues. The CDR3 reads CASSLGLNNEQFF. For the CDR3, the DNA is TGTGCCAGCAGCCTGGGACTGAACAATGAGCAGTTCTTC.

The chain has TRBV9 and TRBJ2-5, with TRBD1 identical over 10 bases. J gave up 7 bases and V 4 bases, and 10 bases lay outside the gene matches. Germline assignment: CDR1 SGDLS and CDR2 YYNGEE. The length of the CDR3 is 15 residues. CDR3 sequence: CASSSGQGGPRTQYF. CDR3 sequence (DNA): TGTGCCAGCAGCTCCGGACAGGGGGGACCTCGGACCCAGTACTTC.

This clone occurred once. The rearrangement uses TRBV7-8 and TRBJ2-1, with 8 bases identical to TRBD2. This CDR3 comprises 14 residues. The germline CDR1 and CDR2 sequences are SGHVS and FQNEAQ. The trim removed 3 bases at V and 8 bases at J, leaving 6 bases unmatched. CDR3 sequence: CASSLTSGRDEQFF. CDR3 nucleotides: TGTGCCAGCAGCTTGACCAGCGGGAGAGATGAGCAGTTCTTC.

This clone was observed many times. The chain uses TRBV28 and TRBJ2-2; TRBD1 aligns across 10 bases. Trimming cost V 5 bases and J 4 bases; bases outside gene matches: 4. Germline CDR1 is MDHEN and CDR2 is SYDVKM. This CDR3 contains 15 residues. The CDR3 loop is CASSPGTGATGELFF. The CDR3 coding sequence is TGTGCCAGCAGTCCCGGGACAGGGGCCACCGGGGAGCTGTTTTTT.

This clone was picked up a small number of times. V is TRBV7-9 and J is TRBJ2-4; 12 nucleotides align to TRBD2. The CDR3 length is 18 residues. Germline loops: CDR1 SEHNR, CDR2 FQNEAQ (reference sequence). The V and J ends lost 5 bases and 7 bases, in that order; junction bases with no gene match: 15. Written as DNA, the CDR3 is TGTGCCAGCAGCCCAACCGGGACTAGCGGGTGGGACGTTAACATTCAGTACTTC. Translating gives CASSPTGTSGWDVNIQYF.

V and J are TRBV27 and TRBJ2-7, with 11 nucleotides matching TRBD2. The CDR3 is 12 amino acids. V lost 6 bases, J lost 7 bases, and 2 bases stayed unmatched. Germline CDR1 and CDR2: MNHEY and SMNVEV (reference sequence). CDR3 loop: CASRRLAGEQYF. In DNA, the CDR3 is TGTGCCAGCAGGCGACTAGCGGGGGAGCAGTACTTC.

This chain connects TRBV29-1 to TRBJ2-3; a possible D gene is TRBD2 (5 bases). This CDR3 has 12 residues. V lost 6 bases and J lost 7, with 14 bases in between. Germline V lookup: CDR1 SQVTM, CDR2 ANQGSEA. The CDR3 reads CSVGLDSHTQYF. In nucleotides, the CDR3 is TGCAGCGTCGGGCTGGACTCCCATACGCAGTATTTT.

CDR3 loop: CASSWGGEAGANVLTF. CDR3 coding DNA: TGCGCCAGCAGCTGGGGCGGGGAGGCTGGGGCCAACGTCCTGACTTTC. The rearrangement links TRBV5-1 to TRBJ2-6; TRBD2 is a possible D gene (6 bases). Per germline, CDR1 SGHRS and CDR2 YFSETQ. The V gene lost 3 bases and the J gene lost 2 bases, with 12 bases spanning the gap. The CDR3 has 16 amino acids.

This clone occurred a few times. CDR3 in amino acids: CASSPSWRGGDEQFF. CDR3 sequence (DNA): TGTGCCAGCTCACCATCATGGCGGGGGGGAGATGAGCAGTTCTTC. This chain joins TRBV18 and TRBJ2-1; TRBD2 agrees at 9 bases. V lost 2 bases and J lost 8; bases outside the gene matches: 7. This CDR3 region has 15 residues. Germline CDR1 and CDR2: KGHSH and LQKENI.

This clone was seen a few times. The chain uses TRBV7-3 and TRBJ1-2; D perhaps matches TRBD1 (5 bases). The CDR3 runs to 13 residues. Between the trimmed V and J ends, which lost 2 bases and 8 bases, there was a span of 12 bases. The germline V gene encodes CDR1 SGHTA and CDR2 FQGTGA. Written as DNA, the CDR3 is TGTGCCAGCAGCTTATCGGGCGGGGACGGCTACACCTTC. Translating it yields CASSLSGGDGYTF.

The rearrangement uses TRBV6-5 and TRBJ2-7; maybe TRBD2 (6 bases). Trimming took off 6 bases at V and 1 base at J, with 13 bases between the two ends. The CDR3 has 14 amino acids. Germline assignment: CDR1 MNHEY and CDR2 SVGAGI. The CDR3 protein is CASSRDFGSYEQYF. The CDR3 DNA follows: TGTGCCAGCAGCCGGGACTTTGGATCCTACGAGCAGTACTTC.

This clone was seen only a few times. The chain combines TRBV5-6 with TRBJ2-3; a weak D match, TRBD2 (5 bases). Germline CDR1 and CDR2: SGHDT and YYEEEE. CDR3 length equals 16 residues. The V and J ends lost 4 bases and 0 bases respectively, with 15 bases between them. CDR3 amino acids: CASSRPGADSTDTQYF. The CDR3 DNA sequence: TGTGCCAGCAGCCGCCCTGGAGCGGACAGCACAGATACGCAGTATTTT. The whole variable domain, remainder taken from reference TRBV5-6 and TRBJ2-3, is DAGVTQSPTHLIKTRGQQVTLRCSPKSGHDTVSWYQQALGQGPQFIFQYYEEEERQRGNFPDRFSGHQFPNYSSELNVNALLLGDSALYLCASSRPGADSTDTQYFGPGTRLTVL.

This clone was detected only a few times. This chain uses TRBV9 with TRBJ1-1; D gene ambiguous. Trimming cost V 4 bases and J 2 bases, with 9 bases left between them. CDR1 is SGDLS, CDR2 YYNGEE, per germline. CDR3 length: 13 amino acids. CDR3 region: CASSIKINTEAFF. The CDR3 coding sequence is TGTGCCAGCAGCATTAAAATTAACACTGAAGCTTTCTTT. The full variable domain, with the rest looked up from reference TRBV9 and TRBJ1-1, is DSGVTQTPKHLITATGQRVTLRCSPRSGDLSVYWYQQSLDQGLQFLIQYYNGEERAKGNILERFSAQQFPDLHSELNLSSLELGDSALYFCASSIKINTEAFFGQGTRLTVV.

This clone was seen more than once but under ten times. The chain is built from TRBV18 and TRBJ1-2; maybe TRBD1 (6 bases). The CDR3 covers 14 residues. Germline V lookup: CDR1 KGHSH, CDR2 LQKENI. V lost 6 bases and J lost 2, with 13 bases in between. Here the CDR3 reads CASSDGTTNYGYTF. CDR3 in DNA: TGTGCCAGCTCGGATGGGACAACCAACTATGGCTACACCTTC. The variable domain in full, with the rest retrieved from reference TRBV18 and TRBJ1-2, is NAGVMQNPRHLVRRRGQEARLRCSPMKGHSHVYWYRQLPEEGLKFMVYLQKENIIDESGMPKERFSAEFPKEGPSILRIQQVVRGDSAAYFCASSDGTTNYGYTFGSGTRLTVV.

This clone was counted a few times. The chain uses TRBV7-2 and TRBJ1-2; D gene unclear. Germline V gives CDR1 SGHTA, CDR2 FQGNSA. Between the trimmed V and J ends, which lost 5 bases and 3 bases, there was a span of 10 bases. This CDR3 is 13 amino acids long. CDR3 nucleotides: TGTGCCAGCAGCCCCCAACTGGACTATGGCTACACCTTC. This codes for CASSPQLDYGYTF.

The V and J genes are TRBV4-3 and TRBJ2-7, with D uncertain. The ends were cut back, 0 bases at V and 8 bases at J, with 8 bases in the middle. The CDR3 has 12 residues. Germline loops: CDR1 LGHNA, CDR2 YSLEER. CDR3 protein: CASSQDTGQQYF. CDR3 DNA sequence: TGCGCCAGCAGCCAAGATACGGGTCAGCAGTACTTC.

This clone was observed a handful of times. This sequence joins TRBV2 and TRBJ1-5; TRBD1 might be the D (6 bases). The CDR3 consists of 14 residues. Looked up from germline, CDR1 is SNHLY and CDR2 is FYNNEI. V was pared by 4 bases and J by 4 bases, with 11 bases between. CDR3 bases: TGTGCCAGCAGTGGACCAGACAGGAATCAGCCCCAGCATTTT. The encoded protein is CASSGPDRNQPQHF.